This T cell receptor (beta chain) was identified in a study of post-analysis software for immune sequencing data. Study-wide context: Recorded disease courses covered relapsing-remitting, secondary progressive and progressive-relapsing multiple sclerosis. Some patients had no subtype annotation.

Study-wide findings and caveats: F measure grouped same-batch samples tightly together. In patients, 4 to 6 TRBV segments were more frequent than in controls, with TRBV5-6, TRBV5-1 and TRBV20-1 among them. Multiple sclerosis patients had significantly lower normalized Chao1 diversity than controls.

TCR beta cDNA libraries included unique molecular identifiers. Input of roughly 0.85 to 11 million T cells yielded roughly 0.5 million cDNA molecules. In TCRdb, the PCR reads were re-called with MiXCR into one record per CDR3 protein. In the table there are about 760,000 distinct CDR3 sequences, about 27% of which are singletons. Trimming left V 6 bases short and J 8 bases short, with 11 bases between. CDR3 length: 12 amino acids. The germline V gene has CDR1 LGHNT and CDR2 FRNRAP. On this clonotype itself: The antigen remains undetermined.

This chain uses TRBV12-5 with TRBJ2-1; perhaps TRBD1 as D (5 bases). The sequence was collected from a girl aged 5-17 years with multiple sclerosis. Sequencing was carried out using blood. CDR3 residues: CASGHRNDEQFF. The CDR3 DNA sequence: TGTGCTAGTGGCCACAGGAATGATGAGCAGTTCTTC. The entire variable domain, with the rest obtained from reference TRBV12-5 and TRBJ2-1, is as follows: DARVTQTPRHKVTEMGQEVTMRCQPILGHNTVFWYRQTMMQGLELLAYFRNRAPLDDSGMPKDRFSAEMPDATLATLKIQPSEPRDSAVYFCASGHRNDEQFFGPGTRLTVL.